The rows below give T cell receptor beta chains drawn from one sample of a study of OX40 agonist ivuxolimab in advanced cancers. Clones were read by immunoSEQ multiplex PCR, and TCRdb kept only the in-frame ones, dropping some. The sample lists 70,000 or so clones, 90% occurring once. The sequences come from CD4+ or CD8+ T cells sorted from blood, collected in a trial of the OX40 agonist ivuxolimab. The receptors come from an adult with an advanced solid tumor such as melanoma, head and neck, liver or kidney cancer. CDR3s include the opening cysteine and the closing phenylalanine or tryptophan. A D gene is named only where the DNA matches it firmly. The size entry is marked missing in some rows and otherwise reads once, few, many or a size class.

J | V | size | D | CDR3
TRBJ2-4 | TRBV5-6 | NA | TRBD1 | CASSIGQGAKNIQYF
TRBJ2-1 | TRBV5-1 | NA | NA | CASSVTSIAEQFF
TRBJ2-3 | TRBV4-3 | NA | NA | CASSQDLWGTDTQYF
TRBJ1-5 | TRBV18 | NA | NA | CASSTRTVSNQPQHF
TRBJ2-1 | TRBV5-1 | NA | TRBD2 | CASSPRTSGLYNEQFF
TRBJ1-4 | TRBV19 | NA | TRBD1 | CASNKQGGYEKLFF
TRBJ2-5 | TRBV5-6 | NA | NA | CASSGRDRGTQYF
TRBJ2-2 | TRBV4-3 | NA | NA | CASSQDEGVETGELFF
TRBJ2-7 | TRBV7-2 | NA | TRBD2 | CASSFTAGVTYEQYF
TRBJ2-1 | TRBV5-1 | few | NA | CASSLLQSMNEQFF
TRBJ1-2 | TRBV7-6 | NA | NA | CASSLGGTSKGYTF
TRBJ2-3 | TRBV7-3 | NA | NA | CASSLTAGNTDTQYF
TRBJ2-7 | TRBV6-6 | NA | NA | CASTSFSREQYF
TRBJ2-3 | TRBV7-2 | NA | NA | CASSSGQDTQYF
TRBJ2-5 | TRBV28 | NA | TRBD2 | CASSLHGLAGGAETQYF
TRBJ1-2 | TRBV7-9 | NA | NA | CASSPSGARHGYTF
TRBJ1-1 | TRBV29-1 | NA | NA | CSVLFPGLQNTEAFF
TRBJ2-5 | TRBV27 | NA | NA | CASGGHSRGETQYF
TRBJ2-5 | TRBV14 | NA | NA | CASSPDTYWGETQYF
TRBJ2-5 | TRBV7-8 | NA | NA | CASSPQETQYF
TRBJ1-1 | TRBV5-8 | NA | NA | CASSFRDGRGNTEAFF
TRBJ2-7 | TRBV29-1 | once | TRBD1 | CSVTYRGGYEQYF